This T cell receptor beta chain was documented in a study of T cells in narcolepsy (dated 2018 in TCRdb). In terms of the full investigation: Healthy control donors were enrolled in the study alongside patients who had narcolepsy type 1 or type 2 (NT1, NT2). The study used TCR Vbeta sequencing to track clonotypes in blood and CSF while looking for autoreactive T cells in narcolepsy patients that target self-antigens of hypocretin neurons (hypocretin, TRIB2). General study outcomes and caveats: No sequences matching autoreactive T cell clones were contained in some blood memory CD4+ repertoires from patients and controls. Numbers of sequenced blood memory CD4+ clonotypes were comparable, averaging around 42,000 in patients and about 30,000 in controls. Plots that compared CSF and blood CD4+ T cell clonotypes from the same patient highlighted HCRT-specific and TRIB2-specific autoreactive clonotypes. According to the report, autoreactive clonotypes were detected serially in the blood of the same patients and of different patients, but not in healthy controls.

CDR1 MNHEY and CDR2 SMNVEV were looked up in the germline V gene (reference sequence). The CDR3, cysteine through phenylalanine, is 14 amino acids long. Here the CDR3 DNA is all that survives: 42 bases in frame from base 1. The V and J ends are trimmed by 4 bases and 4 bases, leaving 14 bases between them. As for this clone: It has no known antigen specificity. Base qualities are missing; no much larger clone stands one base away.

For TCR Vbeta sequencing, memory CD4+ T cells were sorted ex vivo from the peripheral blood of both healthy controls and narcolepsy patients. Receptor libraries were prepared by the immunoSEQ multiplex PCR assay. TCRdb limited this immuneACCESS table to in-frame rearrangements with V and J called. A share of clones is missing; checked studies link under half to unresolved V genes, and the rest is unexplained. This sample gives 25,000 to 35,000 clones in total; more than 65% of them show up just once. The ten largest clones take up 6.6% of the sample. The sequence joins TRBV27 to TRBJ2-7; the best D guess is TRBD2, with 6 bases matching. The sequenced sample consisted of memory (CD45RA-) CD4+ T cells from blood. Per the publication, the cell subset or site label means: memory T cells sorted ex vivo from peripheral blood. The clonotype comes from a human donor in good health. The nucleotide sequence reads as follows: TGTGCCAGCAGTTACGGGAGTAGGGAATACGAGCAGTACTTC. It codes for CASSYGSREYEQYF.